This paragraph reports one T cell receptor (beta chain). Its antigen is not known. The data originate from a study of radiation and T cells in renal cell carcinoma. Notes on the study in general: In blood, top tumor clones expanded by 2 weeks, shrinking by 4.

Sequenced by immunoSEQ multiplex PCR; TCRdb stores in-frame clones only, minus some. The sample has 60,000 to 65,000 clones, around three quarters seen once; the top ten hold roughly 7%. The germline CDR1 and CDR2 sequences are SGHNT and YENEEA. This CDR3 region has 16 residues. The germline V and J ends were trimmed by 5 bases and 4 bases, with 17 bases remaining between them. Time point specified: blood 2 weeks post-SBRT. Treatment indicated: 15 Gy SBRT to primary tumor, nephrectomy 4 weeks later. Blood was sampled at baseline, 2 weeks and 4 weeks after SBRT. V usage is TRBV11-3 and J usage is TRBJ1-4; D may be TRBD1 (5 bases). This material consisted of blood, taken from a patient whose treatment included radiotherapy and nephrectomy. The clonotype originates from a man aged 55 to 70 with renal cell carcinoma. The CDR3: CASSPRGDSFNEKLFF. Written as DNA, the CDR3 is TGTGCCAGCAGCCCTCGGGGGGACTCATTTAATGAAAAACTGTTTTTT.